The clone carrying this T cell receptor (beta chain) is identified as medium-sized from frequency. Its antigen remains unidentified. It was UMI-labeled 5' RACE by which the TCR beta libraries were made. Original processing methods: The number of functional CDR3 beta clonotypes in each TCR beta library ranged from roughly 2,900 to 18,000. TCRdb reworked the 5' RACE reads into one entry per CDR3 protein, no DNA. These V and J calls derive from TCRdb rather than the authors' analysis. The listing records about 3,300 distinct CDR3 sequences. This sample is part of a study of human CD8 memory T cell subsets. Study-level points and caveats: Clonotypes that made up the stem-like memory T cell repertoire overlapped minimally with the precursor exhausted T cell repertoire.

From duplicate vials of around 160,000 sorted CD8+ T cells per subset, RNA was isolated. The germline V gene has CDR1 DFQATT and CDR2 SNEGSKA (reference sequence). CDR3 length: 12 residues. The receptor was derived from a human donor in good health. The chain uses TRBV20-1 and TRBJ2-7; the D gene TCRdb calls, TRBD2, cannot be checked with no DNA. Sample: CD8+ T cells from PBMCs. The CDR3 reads CSAREREYEQYF.